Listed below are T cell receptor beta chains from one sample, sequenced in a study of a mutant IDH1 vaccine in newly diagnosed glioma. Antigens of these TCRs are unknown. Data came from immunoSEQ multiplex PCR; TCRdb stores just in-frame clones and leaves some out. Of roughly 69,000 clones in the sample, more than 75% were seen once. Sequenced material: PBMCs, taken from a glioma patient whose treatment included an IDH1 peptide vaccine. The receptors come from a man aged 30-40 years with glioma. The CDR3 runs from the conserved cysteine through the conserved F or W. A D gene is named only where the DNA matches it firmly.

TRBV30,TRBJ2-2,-,TGTGCCTGGAGACAGACACGGAGTGGCGGGGAGCTGTTTTTT,CAWRQTRSGGELFF
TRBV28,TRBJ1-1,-,TGTGCCAGCAGTTTTAGTAATTCGGGAGCTTTCTTT,CASSFSNSGAFF
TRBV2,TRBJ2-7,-,TGTGCCAGCAGCGCAGTCGCCACGGGGTTGGGCGAGCAGTACTTC,CASSAVATGLGEQYF
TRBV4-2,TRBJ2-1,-,TGTGCCAGCAGCCAAGCCTTCGAGTCAGACTACAATGAGCAGTTCTTC,CASSQAFESDYNEQFF
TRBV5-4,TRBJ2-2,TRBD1,TGTGCCAGCAGCTCGGGACAGGCGAACACCGGGGAGCTGTTTTTT,CASSSGQANTGELFF
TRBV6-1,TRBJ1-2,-,TGTGCCAGCAGTCGGGGCCAACCTAACTATGGCTACACCTTC,CASSRGQPNYGYTF
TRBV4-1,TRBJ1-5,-,TGCGCCAGCAGCCAAGGGACCAGGGGTGGGAGCAATCAGCCCCAGCATTTT,CASSQGTRGGSNQPQHF
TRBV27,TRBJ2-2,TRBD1,TGTGCCAGCAGTCTGGACAGGTACACCGGGGAGCTGTTTTTT,CASSLDRYTGELFF
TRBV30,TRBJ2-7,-,TGTGCCTGGAGTCCGACCGGAGAGCAGTACTTC,CAWSPTGEQYF
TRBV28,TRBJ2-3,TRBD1,TGTGCCAGCAGCCCGGGACAGGGGGCAACAGATACGCAGTATTTT,CASSPGQGATDTQYF
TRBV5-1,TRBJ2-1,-,TGCGCCAGCAGCCAAGACTCCTACAATGAGCAGTTCTTC,CASSQDSYNEQFF
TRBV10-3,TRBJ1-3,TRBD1,TGTGCCATCAGGACACAGGGGGTGACTGGAAACACCATATATTTT,CAIRTQGVTGNTIYF
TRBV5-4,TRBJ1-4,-,TGTGCCAGCAGCTTGGTCGGGGATGAAAAACTGTTTTTT,CASSLVGDEKLFF
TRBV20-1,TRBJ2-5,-,TGCAGTGCCCCAAGTCAGGAGACCCAGTACTTC,CSAPSQETQYF
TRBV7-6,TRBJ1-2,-,TGTGCCAGCAGCTTAGATAAACAGGGCTATGGCTACACCTTC,CASSLDKQGYGYTF
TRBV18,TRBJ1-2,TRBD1,TGTGCCAGCTCAGCGCAGACAGGGGCCGGTGGCTACACCTTC,CASSAQTGAGGYTF
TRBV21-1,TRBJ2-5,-,TGTGCCAGCAGCAATTCCCCCCAGCTAGCGGGGGGGCGGGAGACCCAGTACTTC,CASSNSPQLAGGRETQYF
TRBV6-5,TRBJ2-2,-,TGTGCCAGCAGTTATCGGGCGACCGGGGAGCTGTTTTTT,CASSYRATGELFF
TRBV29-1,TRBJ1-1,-,TGCAGCGGGACGGGAGGGTTCACTGAAGCTTTCTTT,CSGTGGFTEAFF
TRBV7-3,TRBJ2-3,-,TGTGCCAGCAGCCCCGGCCCGGGAGTGTCAGATACGCAGTATTTT,CASSPGPGVSDTQYF
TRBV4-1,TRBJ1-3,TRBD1,TGCGCCAGCAGCTTAAGATTCGCGCCGACGGGACAGGGTACTGGAAACACCATATATTTT,CASSLRFAPTGQGTGNTIYF
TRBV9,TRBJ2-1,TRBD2,TGTGCCAGCAGCGTGGGTGGTGTGACTAGCGGGTACAATGAGCAGTTCTTC,CASSVGGVTSGYNEQFF